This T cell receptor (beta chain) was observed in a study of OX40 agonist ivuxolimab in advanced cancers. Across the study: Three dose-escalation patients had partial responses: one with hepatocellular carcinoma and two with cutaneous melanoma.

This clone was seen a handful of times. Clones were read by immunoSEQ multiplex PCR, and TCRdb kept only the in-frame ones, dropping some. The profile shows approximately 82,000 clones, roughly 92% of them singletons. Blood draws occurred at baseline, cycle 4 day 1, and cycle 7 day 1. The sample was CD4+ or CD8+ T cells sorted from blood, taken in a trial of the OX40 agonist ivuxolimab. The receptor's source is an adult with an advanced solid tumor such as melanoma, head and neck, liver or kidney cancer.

The CDR3 DNA is TGTGCCAGCAGTGGCCGACAGGGTGAATCACCCCTCCACTTT. It is translated as CASSGRQGESPLHF. The gene calls are TRBV6-5 and TRBJ1-6; TRBD1 aligns across 7 bases. CDR1 is MNHEY and CDR2 is SVGAGI in the germline V gene. With V trimmed by 5 bases and J by 10 bases, 8 bases remained unmatched. The CDR3 sequence is 14 residues long.